A selection of T cell receptor beta chains follows, all from one sample in a study of T cell responses to AZD1222 COVID-19 vaccine. The method was immunoSEQ multiplex PCR; TCRdb's version includes in-frame clones alone and lacks a portion of them. The table shows roughly 100,000 clones, with about 88% occurring only once. The sample was peripheral blood, taken on day 0 of AZD1222 vaccination. The receptor source for this set is an adult in good health. Both conserved end residues are part of each CDR3. D genes are given only for firm matches.

CDR3 protein: CASSRRGVSFDEQFF
J gene: TRBJ2-1
V gene: TRBV7-9
D gene: TRBD2

CDR3 protein: CAWSVGGSGKLFF
J gene: TRBJ1-4
V gene: TRBV30
D gene: -

CDR3 protein: CASSLGPLLGWGQPQHF
J gene: TRBJ1-5
V gene: TRBV5-1
D gene: -

CDR3 protein: CASSLRDRGIGMNTEAFF
J gene: TRBJ1-1
V gene: TRBV5-4
D gene: TRBD1

CDR3 protein: CASTVSSYEQYF
J gene: TRBJ2-7
V gene: TRBV6-5
D gene: -

CDR3 protein: CASSLGGPNPPNEKLFF
J gene: TRBJ1-4
V gene: TRBV7-2
D gene: -

CDR3 protein: CASSVGTGNSGANVLTF
J gene: TRBJ2-6
V gene: TRBV18
D gene: -

CDR3 protein: CASSQERKEGAQRYEQYF
J gene: TRBJ2-7
V gene: TRBV4-3
D gene: -

CDR3 protein: CASSLPNRGAGELFF
J gene: TRBJ2-2
V gene: TRBV5-1
D gene: -

CDR3 protein: CASRGTGELFF
J gene: TRBJ2-2
V gene: TRBV11-1
D gene: -

CDR3 protein: CASSVGAFGASSGNTIYF
J gene: TRBJ1-3
V gene: TRBV9
D gene: -

CDR3 protein: CASSRWQGASPLHF
J gene: TRBJ1-6
V gene: TRBV6-5
D gene: TRBD1

CDR3 protein: CASSSRQEGYGYTF
J gene: TRBJ1-2
V gene: TRBV27
D gene: -

CDR3 protein: CASGRTTGNEQFF
J gene: TRBJ2-1
V gene: TRBV12-5
D gene: -

CDR3 protein: CASSLEYQRGALTDTQYF
J gene: TRBJ2-3
V gene: TRBV7-6
D gene: TRBD2

CDR3 protein: CASSSKGERPSREAFF
J gene: TRBJ1-1
V gene: TRBV6-5
D gene: -

CDR3 protein: CASSPAGTPNTGELFF
J gene: TRBJ2-2
V gene: TRBV7-2
D gene: -

CDR3 protein: CAIHGVNTEAFF
J gene: TRBJ1-1
V gene: TRBV19
D gene: -

CDR3 protein: CAWSNRGPYEQYF
J gene: TRBJ2-7
V gene: TRBV30
D gene: -

CDR3 protein: CATGRTYGYTF
J gene: TRBJ1-2
V gene: TRBV27
D gene: -

CDR3 protein: CASSSGIGRETQYF
J gene: TRBJ2-5
V gene: TRBV11-2
D gene: -

CDR3 protein: CASSQDNSRQYEQYF
J gene: TRBJ2-7
V gene: TRBV4-1
D gene: -

CDR3 protein: CASSVTSGSDTQYF
J gene: TRBJ2-3
V gene: TRBV25-1
D gene: TRBD2

CDR3 protein: CASSSGTGSDTQYF
J gene: TRBJ2-3
V gene: TRBV6-2/TRBV6-3
D gene: TRBD1

CDR3 protein: CASSQTSGGGYTF
J gene: TRBJ1-2
V gene: TRBV14
D gene: -

CDR3 protein: CASSLDGNYGYTF
J gene: TRBJ1-2
V gene: TRBV5-1
D gene: -

CDR3 protein: CATGVWGNTIYF
J gene: TRBJ1-3
V gene: TRBV19
D gene: -

CDR3 protein: CASSLGQDNEKLFF
J gene: TRBJ1-4
V gene: TRBV7-6
D gene: -

CDR3 protein: CASSQAGQGSYGYTF
J gene: TRBJ1-2
V gene: TRBV3-1/TRBV3-2
D gene: TRBD1

CDR3 protein: CASSRKSRGTEAFF
J gene: TRBJ1-1
V gene: TRBV3-1/TRBV3-2
D gene: -

CDR3 protein: CASSQEEGTYNSPLHF
J gene: TRBJ1-6
V gene: TRBV4-2
D gene: -

CDR3 protein: CASSFRWNTEAFF
J gene: TRBJ1-1
V gene: TRBV5-6
D gene: -

CDR3 protein: CATGELFF
J gene: TRBJ2-2
V gene: TRBV19
D gene: -

CDR3 protein: CASSFTYGYTF
J gene: TRBJ1-2
V gene: TRBV28
D gene: -

CDR3 protein: CAISESPGGRSEQYF
J gene: TRBJ2-7
V gene: TRBV10-3
D gene: -

CDR3 protein: CASSLNRLPNYGYTF
J gene: TRBJ1-2
V gene: TRBV28
D gene: -

CDR3 protein: CASSVEAGTGELFF
J gene: TRBJ2-2
V gene: TRBV9
D gene: -

CDR3 protein: CASSLSAGPGNTIYF
J gene: TRBJ1-3
V gene: TRBV5-6
D gene: -

CDR3 protein: CASRNQGPDTQYF
J gene: TRBJ2-3
V gene: TRBV19
D gene: -

CDR3 protein: CASGTSGANVLTF
J gene: TRBJ2-6
V gene: TRBV6-5
D gene: -

CDR3 protein: CASSLDRGDTQYF
J gene: TRBJ2-3
V gene: TRBV11-1
D gene: -

CDR3 protein: CASSGWRVSGNTIYF
J gene: TRBJ1-3
V gene: TRBV2
D gene: -

CDR3 protein: CASSYSLQGFHEQYF
J gene: TRBJ2-7
V gene: TRBV6-2/TRBV6-3
D gene: -

CDR3 protein: CASRPRGLGTEAFF
J gene: TRBJ1-1
V gene: TRBV19
D gene: TRBD1